These T cell receptor beta chains were read from a single sample in a study of early T cells in non-severe SARS-CoV-2 infection. TCRdb passed the 5' RACE reads through MiXCR, listing each CDR3 protein once. The data show under 70,000 distinct CDR3 sequences, about an eighth seen once. The sequenced sample consisted of whole blood. The receptors originated from an adult who was a healthcare worker with PCR-confirmed SARS-CoV-2 infection or an uninfected control (not recorded which). Both conserved end residues are part of each CDR3. The D gene is left open where the match is weak. Rows give clone size only sometimes, using once, few, many, or a class for an expanded clone.

>-|TRBV3-1|TRBJ1-3|-
CASSLQTENTIYF
TGTGCCAGCAGCCTTCAAACTGAAAACACCATATATTTT
>-|TRBV28|TRBJ1-5|-
CASSPTAGGNQPQHF
TGTGCCAGCAGTCCGACGGCGGGGGGCAATCAGCCCCAGCATTTT
>-|TRBV9|TRBJ2-3|many
CASSRRVSFGPLGDTQYF
TGTGCCAGCAGCCGAAGGGTGTCCTTTGGACCCCTGGGAGATACGCAGTATTTT
>TRBD2|TRBV28|TRBJ2-5|few
CASSFSRTSGGETQYF
TGTGCCAGCAGTTTTTCGAGGACTAGCGGGGGAGAGACCCAGTACTTC
>-|TRBV5-5|TRBJ1-1|-
CASSIQTLNTEAFF
TGTGCCAGCAGCATCCAGACACTGAACACTGAAGCTTTCTTT
>-|TRBV5-1|TRBJ2-1|-
CASSLVGAGYNEQFF
TGTGCCAGCAGCTTGGTGGGGGCGGGCTACAATGAGCAGTTCTTC
>-|TRBV4-1|TRBJ2-5|few
CASSQDPFGSQETQYF
TGCGCCAGCAGCCAAGATCCATTCGGCAGCCAAGAGACCCAGTACTTC
>TRBD1|TRBV5-4|TRBJ2-5|many
CASSAGQAQETQYF
TGTGCCAGCAGCGCGGGACAGGCACAAGAGACCCAGTACTTC
>-|TRBV5-4|TRBJ2-3|few
CASSLAGGQADTQYF
TGTGCCAGCAGCTTGGCGGGGGGCCAGGCAGATACGCAGTATTTT
>TRBD1|TRBV6-6|TRBJ1-2|many
CASSGTGSYGYTF
TGTGCCAGCAGTGGGACAGGGTCTTATGGCTACACCTTC
>-|TRBV28|TRBJ1-4|many
CASKLRDLRTEKLFF
TGTGCCAGCAAACTGAGGGACTTACGCACTGAAAAACTGTTTTTT
>TRBD1|TRBV7-9|TRBJ1-6|many
CASSLGQGFYNSPLHF
TGTGCCAGCAGCCTTGGACAGGGCTTCTATAATTCACCCCTCCACTTT
>-|TRBV20-1|TRBJ2-7|-
CSARVIGSSYDQYF
TGCAGTGCTAGAGTTATAGGGAGCTCCTACGATCAGTACTTC
>-|TRBV7-9|TRBJ1-4|few
CASSSFQGAGEKLFF
TGTGCCAGCAGCTCGTTCCAGGGTGCGGGGGAAAAACTGTTTTTT
>TRBD1|TRBV6-5|TRBJ2-7|-
CASSYVQGASYEQYF
TGTGCCAGCAGTTACGTTCAGGGGGCTTCCTACGAGCAGTACTTC
>TRBD1|TRBV20-1|TRBJ2-4|few
CSASTSPGQGSLAKNIQYF
TGCAGTGCTAGCACTTCGCCGGGACAGGGCTCACTAGCCAAAAACATTCAGTACTTC
>TRBD1|TRBV29-1|TRBJ2-7|many
CSVDRGHEQYF
TGCAGCGTCGACAGGGGCCACGAGCAGTACTTC
>-|TRBV20-1|TRBJ1-1|-
CSALKQGNTEAFF
TGCAGTGCCCTAAAGCAGGGTAACACTGAAGCTTTCTTT
>-|TRBV11-2|TRBJ2-1|-
CASSLTRGYNEQFF
TGTGCCAGCAGCTTAACGAGGGGCTACAATGAGCAGTTCTTC
>TRBD1|TRBV20-1|TRBJ1-1|few
CSARQGDTEAFF
TGCAGTGCTAGACAGGGGGACACTGAAGCTTTCTTT
>-|TRBV10-3|TRBJ2-3|few
CATNGQSTDTQYF
TGTGCCACCAACGGACAAAGCACAGATACGCAGTATTTT
>TRBD1|TRBV25-1|TRBJ2-7|-
CASSVPGQPSYEQYF
TGTGCCAGCAGTGTACCGGGACAGCCGTCCTACGAGCAGTACTTC